This T cell receptor beta chain is drawn from a study of blood T cell repertoires in COVID-19. For the study at large: Sites in the United States, Italy and Spain provided acute and convalescent COVID-19 samples. The analysed material was cDNA or gDNA that came from T cells, B-cell-depleted T cells, or PBMCs.

The sample holds a few counts of this clone. Germline CDR1 and CDR2: MNHNS and SASEGT. The CDR3 runs 14 residues. V was clipped by 3 bases and J by 3 bases, with 8 bases between them. Only in-frame clones appear in the TCRdb table, and some are missing; sequencing was by immunoSEQ multiplex PCR. The sample has more than 75,000 clones; approximately 80% are singletons. This clonotype was sampled from a human donor in a cohort sampled during active COVID-19. Sequences were obtained from peripheral blood. The V gene is TRBV6-1, the J gene TRBJ1-4; no clear D. This CDR3 is CASSEVGSNEKLFF. For the CDR3, the DNA is TGTGCCAGCAGTGAGGTCGGGTCTAATGAAAAACTGTTTTTT.